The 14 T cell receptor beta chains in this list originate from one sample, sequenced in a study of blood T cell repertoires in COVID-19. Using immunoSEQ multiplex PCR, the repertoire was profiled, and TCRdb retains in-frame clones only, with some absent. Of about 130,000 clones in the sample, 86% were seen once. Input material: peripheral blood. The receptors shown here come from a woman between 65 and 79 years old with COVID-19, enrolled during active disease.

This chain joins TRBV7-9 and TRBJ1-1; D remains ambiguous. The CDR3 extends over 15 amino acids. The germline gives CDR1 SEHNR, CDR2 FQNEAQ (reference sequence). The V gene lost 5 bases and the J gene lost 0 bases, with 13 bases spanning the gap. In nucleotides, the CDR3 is TGTGCCAGCAGCACGGACCCCGGGATGAACACTGAAGCTTTCTTT. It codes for CASSTDPGMNTEAFF.

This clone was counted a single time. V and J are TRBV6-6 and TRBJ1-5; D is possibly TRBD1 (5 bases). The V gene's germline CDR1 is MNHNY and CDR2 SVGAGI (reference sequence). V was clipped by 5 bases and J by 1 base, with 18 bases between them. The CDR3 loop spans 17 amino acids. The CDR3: CASSPGGWGGSNQPQHF. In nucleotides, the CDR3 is TGTGCCAGCAGTCCCGGCGGCTGGGGGGGAAGCAATCAGCCCCAGCATTTT.

DNA of the CDR3: TGTGCCAGTAGTCAGGGAGGAGAGACCCAGTACTTC. Its translation is CASSQGGETQYF. V usage is TRBV19 and J usage is TRBJ2-5; weak D call: TRBD2 (6 bases). Between the trimmed V and J ends, which lost 5 bases and 4 bases, there was a span of 8 bases. Germline V gives CDR1 LNHDA, CDR2 SQIVND (reference sequence). The CDR3 totals 12 residues.

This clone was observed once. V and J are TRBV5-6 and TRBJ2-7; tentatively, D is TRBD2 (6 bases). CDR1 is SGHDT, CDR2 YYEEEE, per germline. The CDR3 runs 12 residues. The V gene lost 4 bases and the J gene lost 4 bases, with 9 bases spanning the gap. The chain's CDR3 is CASSAGLYEQYF. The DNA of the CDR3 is TGTGCCAGCAGCGCGGGACTGTACGAGCAGTACTTC. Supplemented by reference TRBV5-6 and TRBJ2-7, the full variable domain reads DAGVTQSPTHLIKTRGQQVTLRCSPKSGHDTVSWYQQALGQGPQFIFQYYEEEERQRGNFPDRFSGHQFPNYSSELNVNALLLGDSALYLCASSAGLYEQYFGPGTRLTVT.

The DNA of the CDR3 is TGTGCCAGCAGTCAAGTGGGGAGGGGCAACAATGAGCAGTTCTTC. Its translation: CASSQVGRGNNEQFF. The rearrangement uses TRBV7-2 and TRBJ2-1, with 7 bases matching TRBD2. J was trimmed by 5 bases and V by 6 bases; bases with no gene match: 10. The CDR3 has 15 amino acids. Germline assignment: CDR1 SGHTA and CDR2 FQGNSA.

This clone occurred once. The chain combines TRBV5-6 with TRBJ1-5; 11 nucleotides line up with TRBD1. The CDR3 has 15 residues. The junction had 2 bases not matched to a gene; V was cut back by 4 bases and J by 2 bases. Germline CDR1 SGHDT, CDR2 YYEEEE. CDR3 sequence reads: CASSRTGGGNQPQHF. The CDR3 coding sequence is TGTGCCAGCAGCAGGACAGGGGGCGGCAATCAGCCCCAGCATTTT.

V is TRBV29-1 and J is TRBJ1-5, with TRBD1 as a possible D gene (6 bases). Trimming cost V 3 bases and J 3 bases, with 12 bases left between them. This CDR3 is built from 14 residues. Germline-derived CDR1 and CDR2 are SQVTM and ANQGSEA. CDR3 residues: CSVDPGQPNQPQHF. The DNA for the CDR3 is TGCAGCGTTGACCCCGGACAGCCCAATCAGCCCCAGCATTTT.

In DNA, the CDR3 is TGTGCCAGCAGCTTAAGCGCCGGGACTTCGAATTCACCCCTCCACTTT. Protein sequence: CASSLSAGTSNSPLHF. The chain carries TRBV7-2 and TRBJ1-6; D perhaps matches TRBD1 (5 bases). In germline, CDR1 is SGHTA, CDR2 FQGNSA. Trimming removed 2 bases from V and 7 bases from J, with 15 bases in between. The CDR3 sequence is 16 residues long. Supplemented by reference TRBV7-2 and TRBJ1-6, the full variable domain reads GAGVSQSPSNKVTEKGKDVELRCDPISGHTALYWYRQSLGQGLEFLIYFQGNSAPDKSGLPSDRFSAERTGGSVSTLTIQRTQQEDSAVYLCASSLSAGTSNSPLHFGNGTRLTVT.

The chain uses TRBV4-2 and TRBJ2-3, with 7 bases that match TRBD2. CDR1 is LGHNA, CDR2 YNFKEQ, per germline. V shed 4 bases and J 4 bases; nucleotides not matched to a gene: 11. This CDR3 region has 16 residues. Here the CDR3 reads CASSPYRRGTSDTQYF. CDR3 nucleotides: TGTGCCAGCAGCCCGTATCGGCGGGGGACTTCAGATACGCAGTATTTT.

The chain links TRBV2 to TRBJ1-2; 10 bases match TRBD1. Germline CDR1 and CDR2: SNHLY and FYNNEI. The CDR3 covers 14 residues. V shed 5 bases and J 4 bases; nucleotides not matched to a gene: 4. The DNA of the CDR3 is TGTGCCAGCAGTACCGGGACAGGGGTCTATGGCTACACCTTC. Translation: CASSTGTGVYGYTF.

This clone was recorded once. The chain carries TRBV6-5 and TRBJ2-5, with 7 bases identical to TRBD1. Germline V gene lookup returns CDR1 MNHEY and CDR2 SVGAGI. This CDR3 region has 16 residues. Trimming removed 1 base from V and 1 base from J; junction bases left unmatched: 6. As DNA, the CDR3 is TGTGCCAGCAGTTACTGGACAGGAGGACTCCAAGAGACCCAGTACTTC. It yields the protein CASSYWTGGLQETQYF.

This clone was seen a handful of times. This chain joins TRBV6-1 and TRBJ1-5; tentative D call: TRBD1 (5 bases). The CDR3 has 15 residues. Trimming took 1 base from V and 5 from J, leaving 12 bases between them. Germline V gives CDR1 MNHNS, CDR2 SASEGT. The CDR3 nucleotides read TGTGCCAGCAGTGAAGGACAGTACGGTTATCAGCCCCAGCATTTT. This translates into CASSEGQYGYQPQHF.

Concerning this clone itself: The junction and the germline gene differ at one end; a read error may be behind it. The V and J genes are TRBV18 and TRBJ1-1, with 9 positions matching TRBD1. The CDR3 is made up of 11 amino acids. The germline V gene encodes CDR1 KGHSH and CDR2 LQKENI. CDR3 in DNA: TGTGCCAGCTCATCACAGGGGGCTTGGGGCTTT. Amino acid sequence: CASSSQGAWGF.

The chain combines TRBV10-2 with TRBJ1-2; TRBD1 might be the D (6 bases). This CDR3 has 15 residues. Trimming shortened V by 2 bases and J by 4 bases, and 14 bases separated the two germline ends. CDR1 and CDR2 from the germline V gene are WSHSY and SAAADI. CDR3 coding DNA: TGCGCCAGCAGTGAGGAAAGGACAGACCCCTATGGCTACACCTTC. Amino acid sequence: CASSEERTDPYGYTF.